These T cell receptor beta chains were read from a single sample in a study of T cells in Graves' hyperthyroidism and ophthalmopathy. TCRdb called the multiplex PCR reads again in MiXCR, with one record for every CDR3 protein. Of around 340,000 distinct CDR3 sequences listed, roughly 21% are singletons. Sequencing was performed on blood. Source of these receptors: a woman between 45 and 60 years old with Graves' hyperthyroidism. Each CDR3 is given with its conserved first and last residue. D genes are given only for firm matches. The size field is filled for only some rows; it gives once, few, many or a size class.

cdr3_length: 15
clone_size: .
j_call: TRBJ1-5
v_call: TRBV3-1
d_call: .
cdr3_nt: TGTGCCAGCAGCCCCGACACCTGGCGGGGTCAGCCCCAGCATTTT
cdr3_aa: CASSPDTWRGQPQHF

cdr3_length: 14
clone_size: many
j_call: TRBJ1-2
v_call: TRBV5-1
d_call: .
cdr3_nt: TGCGCCAGCAGCTTGGGACAGACCCTCTATGGCTACACCTTC
cdr3_aa: CASSLGQTLYGYTF

cdr3_length: 17
clone_size: .
j_call: TRBJ1-3
v_call: TRBV19
d_call: .
cdr3_nt: TGTGCCAGTAGTACGGGGACCGGGACTTTTCGCGGAAACACCATATATTTT
cdr3_aa: CASSTGTGTFRGNTIYF

cdr3_length: 15
clone_size: few
j_call: TRBJ1-1
v_call: TRBV5-1
d_call: .
cdr3_nt: TGCGCCAGCAGCTTGGCCGTAGGGGTGGGCACTGAAGCTTTCTTT
cdr3_aa: CASSLAVGVGTEAFF

cdr3_length: 14
clone_size: many
j_call: TRBJ2-5
v_call: TRBV6-1
d_call: .
cdr3_nt: TGTGCCAGCAGTTCTCCCCCGAACCAAGAGACCCAGTACTTC
cdr3_aa: CASSSPPNQETQYF

cdr3_length: 12
clone_size: many
j_call: TRBJ2-7
v_call: TRBV18
d_call: .
cdr3_nt: TGTGCCAGCTCGCAGGCAGACTACGAGCAGTACTTC
cdr3_aa: CASSQADYEQYF

cdr3_length: 17
clone_size: .
j_call: TRBJ1-1
v_call: TRBV29-1
d_call: .
cdr3_nt: TGCAGCGTTCGGGCCTTCAGCAGGTCGGTGTCCTACACTGAAGCTTTCTTT
cdr3_aa: CSVRAFSRSVSYTEAFF

cdr3_length: 15
clone_size: many
j_call: TRBJ1-3
v_call: TRBV7-8
d_call: .
cdr3_nt: TGTGCCAGCAGCTTAGGTTGGGGGGCTGGAAACACCATATATTTT
cdr3_aa: CASSLGWGAGNTIYF

cdr3_length: 17
clone_size: many
j_call: TRBJ2-3
v_call: TRBV12-5
d_call: TRBD2
cdr3_nt: TGTGCTAGTGGTTTGGGAGACGGCGGGAGAAATGCAGATACGCAGTATTTT
cdr3_aa: CASGLGDGGRNADTQYF

cdr3_length: 16
clone_size: few
j_call: TRBJ2-5
v_call: TRBV6-1
d_call: TRBD2
cdr3_nt: TGTGCCAGCAGTGAATTCGCGGGGGGGCGTGCGGAGACCCAGTACTTC
cdr3_aa: CASSEFAGGRAETQYF

cdr3_length: 13
clone_size: many
j_call: TRBJ1-1
v_call: TRBV5-1
d_call: .
cdr3_nt: TGCGCCAGCAGCTTGCAAGACAACACTGAAGCTTTCTTT
cdr3_aa: CASSLQDNTEAFF

cdr3_length: 13
clone_size: many
j_call: TRBJ1-3
v_call: TRBV10-3
d_call: .
cdr3_nt: TGTGCCATCAGTGGAGTCTCTGGAAACACCATATATTTT
cdr3_aa: CAISGVSGNTIYF

cdr3_length: 14
clone_size: many
j_call: TRBJ1-2
v_call: TRBV18
d_call: TRBD1
cdr3_nt: TGTGCCAGCTCGCCCCGGGACAGGGCTGGAGGCTACACCTTC
cdr3_aa: CASSPRDRAGGYTF

cdr3_length: 15
clone_size: many
j_call: TRBJ1-1
v_call: TRBV19
d_call: .
cdr3_nt: TGTGCCAGTAGTGCCCAAGCCCTAGCGGACACTGAAGCTTTCTTT
cdr3_aa: CASSAQALADTEAFF

cdr3_length: 17
clone_size: many
j_call: TRBJ1-5
v_call: TRBV15
d_call: .
cdr3_nt: TGTGCCACCAGCAGTGCCTCAGGGCAGCGTAGCAATCAGCCCCAGCATTTT
cdr3_aa: CATSSASGQRSNQPQHF

cdr3_length: 14
clone_size: .
j_call: TRBJ2-5
v_call: TRBV10-3
d_call: TRBD2
cdr3_nt: TGTGCCATCAGTGAGACTAGCGGGGGGGAGACCCAGTACTTC
cdr3_aa: CAISETSGGETQYF